This T cell receptor beta chain was captured in a study of T cells in Graves' hyperthyroidism and ophthalmopathy. Amplification of TCR beta CDR3 regions used RNA as the template. HTBI primers were employed in a first-round RT-PCR of the TCR CDR3. TCRdb re-analysed the multiplex PCR reads in MiXCR, keeping a single row per CDR3 protein. The sample records almost 600,000 distinct CDR3 sequences, about 45% being singletons. CDR3 size: 17 residues. CDR1 and CDR2 (germline): SGHRS, YFSETQ. V trimming: 0 bases; J trimming: 1 base; junction bases outside the gene matches: 6. This rearrangement joins TRBV5-1 to TRBJ2-2; 7 bases map to TRBD1. The sample comprised peripheral blood or thyroid tissue (not recorded which). This receptor was taken from a woman younger than 30 with Graves' hyperthyroidism. This chain's CDR3 is CASSLVRTGENTGELFF. CDR3 in DNA: TGCGCCAGCAGCTTGGTCCGGACAGGAGAGAACACCGGGGAGCTGTTTTTT. The full variable domain, its missing parts supplied by reference TRBV5-1 and TRBJ2-2, is KAGVTQTPRYLIKTRGQQVTLSCSPISGHRSVSWYQQTPGQGLQFLFEYFSETQRNKGNFPGRFSGRQFSNSRSEMNVSTLELGDSALYLCASSLVRTGENTGELFFGEGSRLTVL.